These 5 T cell receptor beta chains share one sample of origin, sequenced in a study of shared clonotypes between healthy human individuals (dated by TCRdb to about 2020). CD8 naive samples were CD45RO-negative cells positively selected for CCR7, giving a CD45RA+CCR7+ population that excluded TemRA cells. The library was generated by the immunoSEQ multiplex PCR assay. In its TCRdb copy, this immuneACCESS table keeps in-frame sequences only and misses some clones. Where compared with another copy, unresolved V genes explain less than half of these, and the others have no known cause. Here the sample has 2 million to 2.5 million clones; 90% to 95% occur a single time. The top ten hold roughly 1.8% of the sample. The sequencing input was naive CD8+ T cells from PBMCs. The cell subset or site label of this sample denotes: CD45RA+CCR7+. The receptors here all came from a man between 18 and 29 years old in good health. Some clones in this sample may be carry-over from other donors' samples.

The V gene is TRBV7-9, the J gene TRBJ1-2; D gene unclear. Germline loops: CDR1 SEHNR, CDR2 FQNEAQ (reference sequence). V lost 5 bases and J lost 4, with 8 bases in between. The length of the CDR3 is 12 residues. In DNA form, the CDR3 reads TGTGCCAGCAGCGGCGAGACCTATGGCTACACCTTC. Amino acids: CASSGETYGYTF.

The chain carries TRBV7-2 and TRBJ2-3; D not resolved. V shed 5 bases and J shed 2 bases, with 20 bases lying between them. Germline CDR1 SGHTA, CDR2 FQGNSA. This CDR3 region has 17 residues. The CDR3 DNA reads TGTGCCAGCAGCCCGTCAATCGCGTCCCTATCCACAGATACGCAGTATTTT. It translates to CASSPSIASLSTDTQYF.

The chain links TRBV5-6 to TRBJ2-7; no definite D call. The CDR3 spans 15 residues. The ends were cut back, 1 base at V and 3 bases at J, with 14 bases in the middle. Germline assignment: CDR1 SGHDT and CDR2 YYEEEE. The DNA for the CDR3 is TGTGCCAGCAGCTTGTCCCTGACCGGGCTCTACGAGCAGTACTTC. Amino acids: CASSLSLTGLYEQYF.

This sequence joins TRBV29-1 and TRBJ2-1; D is perhaps TRBD1 or TRBD2 (6 bases each). Trimming left V 3 bases short and J 5 bases short, with 17 bases between. The length of the CDR3 is 15 residues. Germline loops: CDR1 SQVTM, CDR2 ANQGSEA. The CDR3 sequence: CSVEGARDNDNEQFF. CDR3 bases: TGCAGCGTTGAGGGCGCGCGGGACAACGACAATGAGCAGTTCTTC.

The rearrangement joins TRBV10-2 to TRBJ2-1; 12 bases map to TRBD2. CDR3 length: 14 residues. The ends lost 10 bases at V and 9 bases at J; junction bases unmatched: 10. Per germline, CDR1 WSHSY and CDR2 SAAADI. The CDR3: CATKLTSGRTEQFF. The CDR3 DNA sequence: TGCGCCACCAAGCTGACTAGCGGGAGAACTGAGCAGTTCTTC.